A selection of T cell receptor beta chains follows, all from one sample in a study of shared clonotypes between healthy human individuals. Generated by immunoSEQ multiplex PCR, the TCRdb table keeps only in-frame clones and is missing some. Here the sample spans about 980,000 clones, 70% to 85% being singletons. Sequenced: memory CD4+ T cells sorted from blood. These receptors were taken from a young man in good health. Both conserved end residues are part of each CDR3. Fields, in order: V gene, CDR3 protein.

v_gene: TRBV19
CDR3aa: CASSTNQGNGGYTF

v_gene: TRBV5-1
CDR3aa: CASSLGGTEQYF

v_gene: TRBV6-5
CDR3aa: CASRSGTASTDTQYF

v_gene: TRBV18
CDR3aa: CASSPTGVRQPQHF

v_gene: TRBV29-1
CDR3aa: CSVLDGSSSYEQYF

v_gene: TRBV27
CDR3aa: CASSLTSGSQNLRLEQYF

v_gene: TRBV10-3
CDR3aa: CAITVHGNTQYF

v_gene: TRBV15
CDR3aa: CATSSAPPGAQPQHF

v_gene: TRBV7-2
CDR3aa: CASSLGTGTNEKLFF

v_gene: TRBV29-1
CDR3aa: CSAEETQYF

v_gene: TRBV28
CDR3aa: CASSFSGNQETQYF

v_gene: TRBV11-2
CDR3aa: CASSLALNTGELFF

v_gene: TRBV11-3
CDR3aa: CASSPQGGETQYF

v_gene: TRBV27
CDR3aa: CASRKQGAPYGYTF

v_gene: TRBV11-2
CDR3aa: CASSSGGTGLEVTEAFF

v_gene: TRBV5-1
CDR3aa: CASSLDEGGYGYTF

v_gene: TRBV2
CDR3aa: CASSDARANEKLFF

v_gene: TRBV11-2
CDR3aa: CASSFRGSYEQYF

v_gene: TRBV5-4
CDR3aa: CASRGTLDRDGYTF

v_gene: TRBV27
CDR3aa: CASKRGDRVIQETQYF

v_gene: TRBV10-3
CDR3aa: CATGGTSRTGELFF

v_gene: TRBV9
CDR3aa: CASSLTSFTDTQYF

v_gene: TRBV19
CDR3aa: CASWKTANTGELFF

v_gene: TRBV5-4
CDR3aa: CASTEGITGNTIYF

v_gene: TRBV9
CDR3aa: CASSESLAGVGQETQYF

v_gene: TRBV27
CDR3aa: CASSLGGVDTEAFF

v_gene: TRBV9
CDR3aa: CASSGKGGNQPQHF

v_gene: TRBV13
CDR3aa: CASSPPSGRDTDTQYF

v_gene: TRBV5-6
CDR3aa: CASTQYKGETNEKLFF

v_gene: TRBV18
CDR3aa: CASSLSDSPGYTF

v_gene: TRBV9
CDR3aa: CASSRGLAGETQYF

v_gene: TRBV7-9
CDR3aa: CASRQTGDTQYF

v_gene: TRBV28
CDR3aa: CASSYYGVTANTGELFF

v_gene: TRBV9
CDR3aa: CASSHLGTGTGNTIYF

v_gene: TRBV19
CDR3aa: CASSKSGQLYEQYF

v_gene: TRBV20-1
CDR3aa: CSASTDTQYF

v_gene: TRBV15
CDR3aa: CATSRTGNLYGYTF

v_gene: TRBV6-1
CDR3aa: CASSEGARWATNEKLFF

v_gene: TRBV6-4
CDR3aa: CASSASGSSHEQFF

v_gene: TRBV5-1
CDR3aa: CASSAGTLPGAQHF

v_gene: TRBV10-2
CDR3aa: CASSGGRGLADTQYF

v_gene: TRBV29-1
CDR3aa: CSAAAGSNQPQHF

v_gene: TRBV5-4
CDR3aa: CASSFSGTSTDTQYF

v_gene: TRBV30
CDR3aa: CAWTRDTRAYGYTF

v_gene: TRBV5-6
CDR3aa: CASSKNRGHQPQHF

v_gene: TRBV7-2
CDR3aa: CASSLMTSAYNEQFF

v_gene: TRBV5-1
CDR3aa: CASSLGVQGTDTQYF

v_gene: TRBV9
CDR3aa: CASSGGLNTGELFF

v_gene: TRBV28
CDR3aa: CASSLGGQETQYF

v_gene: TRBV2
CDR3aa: CASSEAGAPRGTQYF

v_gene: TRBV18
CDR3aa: CASSQGQGYGYTF

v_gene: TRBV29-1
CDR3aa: CSVVSDGTSGGRHSYNEQFF

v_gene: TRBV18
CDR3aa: CASSPPSVNSPLHF

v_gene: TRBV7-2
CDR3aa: CASSLELRGSQPQHF

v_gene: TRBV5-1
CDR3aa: CASSLGQISPLHF